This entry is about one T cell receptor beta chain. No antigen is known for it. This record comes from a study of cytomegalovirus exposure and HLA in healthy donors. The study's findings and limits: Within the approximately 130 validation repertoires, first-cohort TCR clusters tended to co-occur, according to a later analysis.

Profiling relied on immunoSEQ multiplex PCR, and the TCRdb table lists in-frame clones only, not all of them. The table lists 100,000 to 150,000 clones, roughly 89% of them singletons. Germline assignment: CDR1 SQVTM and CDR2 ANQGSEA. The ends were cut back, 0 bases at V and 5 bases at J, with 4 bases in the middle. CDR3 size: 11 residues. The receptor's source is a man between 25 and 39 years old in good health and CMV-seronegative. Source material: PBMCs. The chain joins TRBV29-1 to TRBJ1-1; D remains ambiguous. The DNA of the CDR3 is TGCAGCGTTGAAGATCGTACTGAAGCTTTCTTT. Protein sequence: CSVEDRTEAFF.